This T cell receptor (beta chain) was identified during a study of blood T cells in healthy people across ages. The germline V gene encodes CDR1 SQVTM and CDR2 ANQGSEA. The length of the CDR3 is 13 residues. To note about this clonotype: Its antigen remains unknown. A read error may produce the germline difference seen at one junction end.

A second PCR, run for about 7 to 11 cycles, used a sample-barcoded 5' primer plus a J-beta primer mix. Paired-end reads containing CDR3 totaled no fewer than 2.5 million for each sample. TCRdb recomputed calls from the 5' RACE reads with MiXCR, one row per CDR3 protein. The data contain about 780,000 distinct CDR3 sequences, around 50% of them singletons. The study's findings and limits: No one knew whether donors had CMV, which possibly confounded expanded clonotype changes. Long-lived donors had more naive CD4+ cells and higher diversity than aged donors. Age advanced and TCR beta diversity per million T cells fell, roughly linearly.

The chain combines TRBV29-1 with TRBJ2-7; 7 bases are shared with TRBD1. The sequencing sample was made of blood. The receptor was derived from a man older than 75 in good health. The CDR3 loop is CSVATGSSYEQYF. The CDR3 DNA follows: TGTAGCGTTGCGACAGGGAGCTCCTACGAGCAGTACTTC.